This T cell receptor beta chain came from a study of T cell responses to AZD1222 COVID-19 vaccine. Study findings and constraints: At study baseline, merely several AZD1222 recipients were seropositive.

The germline V and J ends were trimmed by 4 bases and 7 bases, with 20 bases remaining between them. Germline V gene sequence: CDR1 SGHRS, CDR2 YFSETQ. The CDR3 contains 16 residues. As regards this clone: The antigen is not known.

Sequencing used immunoSEQ multiplex PCR; TCRdb keeps in-frame clones, though not all of them. Among 100,000 or so clones, approximately 88% were seen once, and the ten largest hold 2% to 3%. The gene calls are TRBV5-1 and TRBJ2-2; D may be TRBD2 (6 bases). The source material was peripheral blood, sampled on day 0 of AZD1222 vaccination. The receptor comes from an adult in good health. Here the CDR3 DNA reads TGCGCCAGCAGCCGGGGGTCAGGCGAGGACGGCGGGGAGCTGTTTTTT. The encoded protein is CASSRGSGEDGGELFF. The entire variable domain, with the rest obtained from reference TRBV5-1 and TRBJ2-2, is as follows: KAGVTQTPRYLIKTRGQQVTLSCSPISGHRSVSWYQQTPGQGLQFLFEYFSETQRNKGNFPGRFSGRQFSNSRSEMNVSTLELGDSALYLCASSRGSGEDGGELFFGEGSRLTVL.